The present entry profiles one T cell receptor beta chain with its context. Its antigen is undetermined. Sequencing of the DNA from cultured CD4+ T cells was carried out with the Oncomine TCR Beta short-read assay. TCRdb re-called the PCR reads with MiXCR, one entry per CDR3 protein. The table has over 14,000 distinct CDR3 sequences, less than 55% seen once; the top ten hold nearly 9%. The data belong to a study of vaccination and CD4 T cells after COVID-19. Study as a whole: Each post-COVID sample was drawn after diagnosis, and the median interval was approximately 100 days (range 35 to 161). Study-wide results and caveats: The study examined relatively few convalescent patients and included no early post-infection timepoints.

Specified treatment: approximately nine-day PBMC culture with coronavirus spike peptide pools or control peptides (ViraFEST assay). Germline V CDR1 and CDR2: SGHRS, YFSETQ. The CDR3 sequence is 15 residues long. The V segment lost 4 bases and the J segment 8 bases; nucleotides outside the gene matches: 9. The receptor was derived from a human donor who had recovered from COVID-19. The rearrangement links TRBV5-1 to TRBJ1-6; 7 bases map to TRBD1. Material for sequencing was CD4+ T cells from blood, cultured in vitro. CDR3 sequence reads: CASSAGKGAYSPLHF. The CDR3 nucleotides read TGCGCCAGCAGCGCCGGGAAGGGGGCCTATTCACCCCTCCACTTT.